A selection of T cell receptor beta chains follows, all from one sample in a study of blood T cells in healthy people across ages. MiXCR, run by TCRdb on the 5' RACE reads, gives a single entry per CDR3 protein. In the table there are about 780,000 distinct CDR3 sequences, approximately 59% of which are singletons. Sequencing input: blood. The receptors derive from a man aged 30 to 45 in good health. Both conserved end residues are part of each CDR3. The order of the fields is clone size, J gene, V gene, CDR3 length, D gene, CDR3 protein, CDR3 DNA. A D gene is named only where the DNA matches it firmly. Rows give clone size only sometimes, using once, few, many, or a class for an expanded clone.

abundance: .; j_gene: TRBJ1-2; v_gene: TRBV6-2/TRBV6-3; len: 16; d_gene: .; CDR3aa: CASLKAQTGQYYGYTF; CDR3nt: TGTGCCAGCCTAAAGGCGCAAACCGGACAGTATTATGGCTACACCTTC
abundance: .; j_gene: TRBJ1-4; v_gene: TRBV5-8; len: 18; d_gene: .; CDR3aa: CASSLASGSLLTNEKLFF; CDR3nt: TGTGCCAGCAGCTTGGCGTCAGGCAGCCTCCTAACTAATGAAAAACTGTTTTTT
abundance: .; j_gene: TRBJ2-5; v_gene: TRBV29-1; len: 11; d_gene: TRBD1; CDR3aa: CSVGDRGAQYF; CDR3nt: TGCAGCGTTGGCGACAGGGGAGCGCAGTACTTC
abundance: .; j_gene: TRBJ1-3; v_gene: TRBV12-3/TRBV12-4; len: 13; d_gene: .; CDR3aa: CASREGTGNTIYF; CDR3nt: TGTGCCAGCAGGGAGGGGACTGGAAACACCATATATTTT
abundance: few; j_gene: TRBJ2-7; v_gene: TRBV20-1; len: 13; d_gene: .; CDR3aa: CSAVPGQGSEQYF; CDR3nt: TGCAGTGCTGTCCCTGGTCAGGGCTCCGAGCAGTACTTC
abundance: once; j_gene: TRBJ1-1; v_gene: TRBV10-3; len: 14; d_gene: .; CDR3aa: CATRDAGIGPEAFF; CDR3nt: TGTGCCACCAGAGACGCAGGGATCGGGCCTGAAGCTTTCTTT
abundance: .; j_gene: TRBJ2-7; v_gene: TRBV4-1; len: 16; d_gene: .; CDR3aa: CASSQDSGGDYNEQYF; CDR3nt: TGCGCCAGCAGCCAAGATTCGGGGGGCGACTACAATGAGCAGTACTTC
abundance: .; j_gene: TRBJ1-5; v_gene: TRBV4-2; len: 14; d_gene: .; CDR3aa: CASSQEGGPGPQHF; CDR3nt: TGTGCCAGCAGCCAAGAAGGGGGGCCGGGGCCCCAGCATTTT
abundance: .; j_gene: TRBJ2-3; v_gene: TRBV14; len: 18; d_gene: TRBD1; CDR3aa: CASSQDFGTGKFADTQYF; CDR3nt: TGTGCCAGCAGCCAAGACTTCGGGACAGGGAAGTTCGCGGATACGCAGTATTTT
abundance: .; j_gene: TRBJ2-1; v_gene: TRBV20-1; len: 16; d_gene: TRBD2; CDR3aa: CSARDFGNGGANEQFF; CDR3nt: TGCAGTGCTAGAGATTTTGGTAACGGGGGGGCCAATGAGCAGTTCTTC
abundance: few; j_gene: TRBJ2-7; v_gene: TRBV7-9; len: 13; d_gene: .; CDR3aa: CASSPRDRFEQYF; CDR3nt: TGTGCCAGCAGCCCACGAGACAGGTTTGAGCAGTACTTC
abundance: .; j_gene: TRBJ2-3; v_gene: TRBV20-1; len: 11; d_gene: .; CDR3aa: CSARFADTQYF; CDR3nt: TGCAGTGCTAGGTTTGCAGATACGCAGTATTTT
abundance: .; j_gene: TRBJ2-6; v_gene: TRBV18; len: 17; d_gene: TRBD1; CDR3aa: CASSPPTGAAGANVLTF; CDR3nt: TGTGCCAGCTCACCACCAACAGGGGCAGCTGGGGCCAACGTCCTGACTTTC
abundance: .; j_gene: TRBJ2-2; v_gene: TRBV9; len: 14; d_gene: .; CDR3aa: CASSTARGPGELFF; CDR3nt: TGTGCCAGCAGCACCGCAAGAGGCCCCGGGGAGCTGTTTTTT
abundance: .; j_gene: TRBJ1-1; v_gene: TRBV7-6; len: 13; d_gene: .; CDR3aa: CASSKAENTEAFF; CDR3nt: TGTGCCAGCAGCAAAGCTGAAAACACTGAAGCTTTCTTT
abundance: .; j_gene: TRBJ2-6; v_gene: TRBV10-3; len: 18; d_gene: .; CDR3aa: CAISDQPYGPSGANVLTF; CDR3nt: TGTGCCATCAGTGACCAGCCCTATGGACCCTCTGGGGCCAACGTCCTGACTTTC
abundance: .; j_gene: TRBJ2-3; v_gene: TRBV24-1; len: 14; d_gene: .; CDR3aa: CATSGNTPMNTQYF; CDR3nt: TGTGCCACCAGTGGTAACACCCCGATGAATACGCAGTATTTT
abundance: .; j_gene: TRBJ1-6; v_gene: TRBV7-9; len: 15; d_gene: TRBD1; CDR3aa: CASSSRATGGPPLHF; CDR3nt: TGTGCCAGCAGCTCAAGGGCGACAGGGGGGCCACCCCTCCACTTT
abundance: .; j_gene: TRBJ2-2; v_gene: TRBV7-2; len: 15; d_gene: .; CDR3aa: CASSLVAGDTGELFF; CDR3nt: TGTGCCAGCAGCTTAGTGGCAGGCGACACCGGGGAGCTGTTTTTT
abundance: .; j_gene: TRBJ2-1; v_gene: TRBV7-2; len: 16; d_gene: TRBD1; CDR3aa: CASSLTRDRGQNEQFF; CDR3nt: TGTGCCAGCAGCTTAACCCGGGACAGGGGGCAAAATGAGCAGTTCTTC
abundance: .; j_gene: TRBJ1-5; v_gene: TRBV28; len: 15; d_gene: .; CDR3aa: CASSLTGNYNQPQHF; CDR3nt: TGTGCCAGCAGTTTAACAGGTAACTACAATCAGCCCCAGCATTTT
abundance: .; j_gene: TRBJ2-3; v_gene: TRBV20-1; len: 10; d_gene: .; CDR3aa: CSASHKGRYF; CDR3nt: TGCAGTGCTAGTCATAAGGGGCGGTATTTT
abundance: .; j_gene: TRBJ2-1; v_gene: TRBV5-1; len: 16; d_gene: TRBD2; CDR3aa: CASKPNLAGGVYEQFF; CDR3nt: TGCGCCAGCAAACCGAACCTAGCGGGGGGGGTCTATGAGCAGTTCTTC
abundance: .; j_gene: TRBJ2-5; v_gene: TRBV12-3/TRBV12-4; len: 13; d_gene: .; CDR3aa: CASSFWGIETQYF; CDR3nt: TGTGCCAGCAGTTTTTGGGGGATAGAGACCCAGTACTTC
abundance: .; j_gene: TRBJ2-7; v_gene: TRBV5-1; len: 13; d_gene: .; CDR3aa: CASSRVESYEQYF; CDR3nt: TGCGCCAGCAGTAGGGTAGAGTCCTACGAGCAGTACTTC
abundance: .; j_gene: TRBJ2-7; v_gene: TRBV6-2/TRBV6-3; len: 17; d_gene: TRBD2; CDR3aa: CASSYLPSSGGAYEQYF; CDR3nt: TGTGCCAGCAGTTACCTACCGTCTAGCGGGGGGGCCTACGAGCAGTACTTC
abundance: .; j_gene: TRBJ2-7; v_gene: TRBV2; len: 11; d_gene: .; CDR3aa: CASSEAWEQYF; CDR3nt: TGTGCCAGCAGTGAAGCATGGGAGCAGTACTTC
abundance: many; j_gene: TRBJ2-7; v_gene: TRBV7-2; len: 13; d_gene: TRBD1; CDR3aa: CASSLVGGDEQYF; CDR3nt: TGTGCCAGCAGCTTAGTAGGGGGCGACGAGCAGTACTTC
abundance: .; j_gene: TRBJ2-5; v_gene: TRBV7-2; len: 13; d_gene: .; CDR3aa: CASSLGGSGEQYF; CDR3nt: TGTGCCAGCAGCTTGGGGGGCTCAGGAGAGCAGTACTTC
abundance: .; j_gene: TRBJ2-3; v_gene: TRBV20-1; len: 15; d_gene: .; CDR3aa: CSATLLWGTPDTQYF; CDR3nt: TGCAGTGCTACCCTACTATGGGGGACCCCAGATACGCAGTATTTT
abundance: .; j_gene: TRBJ1-1; v_gene: TRBV4-3; len: 12; d_gene: .; CDR3aa: CASSQLGEEAFF; CDR3nt: TGCGCCAGCAGCCAACTGGGCGAGGAAGCTTTCTTT
abundance: .; j_gene: TRBJ2-1; v_gene: TRBV5-1; len: 15; d_gene: TRBD2; CDR3aa: CASSLGLAGPHEQFF; CDR3nt: TGCGCCAGCAGCTTGGGCCTAGCGGGACCCCATGAGCAGTTCTTC
abundance: .; j_gene: TRBJ2-7; v_gene: TRBV6-5; len: 15; d_gene: .; CDR3aa: CASSYSRTTSYEQYF; CDR3nt: TGTGCCAGCAGTTACTCCCGGACAACCTCCTACGAGCAGTACTTC
abundance: .; j_gene: TRBJ2-7; v_gene: TRBV20-1; len: 14; d_gene: .; CDR3aa: CSARLADSIYEQYF; CDR3nt: TGCAGTGCTAGACTTGCGGACAGTATCTACGAGCAGTACTTC
abundance: .; j_gene: TRBJ2-7; v_gene: TRBV15; len: 13; d_gene: .; CDR3aa: CATSRDGGYEQYF; CDR3nt: TGTGCCACCAGCAGAGATGGGGGGTACGAGCAGTACTTC
abundance: .; j_gene: TRBJ1-2; v_gene: TRBV28; len: 13; d_gene: .; CDR3aa: CASSQDSSYGYTF; CDR3nt: TGTGCCAGCAGCCAGGACAGTAGCTATGGCTACACCTTC
abundance: .; j_gene: TRBJ2-5; v_gene: TRBV4-2; len: 15; d_gene: .; CDR3aa: CASSLSGRPGETQYF; CDR3nt: TGTGCCAGCAGCCTGTCGGGCCGCCCTGGGGAGACCCAGTACTTC
abundance: few; j_gene: TRBJ2-3; v_gene: TRBV20-1; len: 17; d_gene: TRBD2; CDR3aa: CSASGLPSGGNTDTQYF; CDR3nt: TGCAGTGCTAGTGGACTACCTAGCGGGGGGAACACAGATACGCAGTATTTT
abundance: .; j_gene: TRBJ2-5; v_gene: TRBV12-3/TRBV12-4; len: 14; d_gene: .; CDR3aa: CAGSLAPRQETQYF; CDR3nt: TGTGCCGGCAGTTTAGCCCCACGCCAAGAGACCCAGTACTTC
abundance: .; j_gene: TRBJ2-5; v_gene: TRBV20-1; len: 13; d_gene: .; CDR3aa: CSAEVRAQETQYF; CDR3nt: TGCAGTGCGGAAGTTAGGGCCCAAGAGACCCAGTACTTC
abundance: .; j_gene: TRBJ2-7; v_gene: TRBV11-2; len: 14; d_gene: .; CDR3aa: CATGRQGNSYEQYF; CDR3nt: TGTGCCACCGGGCGGCAGGGAAATTCCTACGAGCAGTACTTC